This T cell receptor (beta chain) was retrieved from a study of blood T cell repertoires in COVID-19. About the research overall: The cDNA or gDNA used as material had been derived from T cells, B-cell-depleted T cells, or PBMCs.

A remark on this clone: The junction shows a germline mismatch at one end, possibly a read error.

Authors' data handling: Estimates of nucleated cell counts were drawn from the amplification of reference gene primers. Assay used: immunoSEQ multiplex PCR; TCRdb lists only in-frame clones, some missing. That table is the source of V, J and clone size, and D and trimming were worked out from the DNA. The data contain tens of thousands of clones, more than 60% of them seen just once; the ten biggest clones take up about a sixth. Germline-derived CDR1 and CDR2 are KGHSH and LQKENI. CDR3 length equals 15 residues. Input material: peripheral blood. The rearrangement links TRBV18 to TRBJ2-3; 12 nucleotides align to TRBD2. The clonotype comes from a human donor in a cohort sampled during active COVID-19. The CDR3 bases are TGTGCCAGCCCACCTAGCGGGGGGGCCGTAGATACGCAGTATTTT. It is translated as CASPPSGGAVDTQYF.